This TCR beta chain was recovered during a study of immune cell composition in non-small cell lung cancer (dated by TCRdb to the late 2010s). General notes on the study: Histologic subtype, mainly lung adenocarcinoma or squamous cell carcinoma, was assigned on the basis of H&E together with p63, CK5, Napsin A and TTF-1 immunohistochemistry. Adaptive Biotechnologies TCR-beta sequencing was carried out on about 34 paired NSCLC tumour and non-adjacent lung specimens, as well as on 26 tumour-only specimens. Supplementary cohort #1, under twelve lung adenocarcinoma cases, had paired tumour/lung TCR-beta sequencing and TIL populations generated to assess tumour reactivity. The subtype comparisons left out a handful of tumour specimens with TCR-beta data because those specimens were rare histological subtypes.

This clone is a singleton in its sample. Its antigen is still unknown. Per-base quality was not reported, and no clone a single base away is much larger than it. Findings and caveats that apply to the study as a whole: The reactivity cohort included only around ten cases, and whether tumour-reactive clones share sequences with the dominant in vivo tumour-associated clones was not shown. Smoking pack-years did not significantly correlate with tumour TCR-beta clonality. In approximately 10 adenocarcinoma cases, maximal tumour-associated clone frequency correlated strongly with TIL tumour reactivity, whereas overall clonality did not. Nearly half of NSCLC cases had tumour-associated clones >0.5%, found in roughly 35% of adenocarcinomas compared with approximately 76% of squamous carcinomas.

Normal lung samples came from the same patient and were non-adjacent lung tissue collected as far from the tumour as possible, with a minimum distance of 3 cm. From frozen aliquots of unsorted single-cell suspensions, genomic DNA was isolated using the QIAamp DNA kit. Tissues were received within 2 hours of resection and processed immediately into single-cell suspensions. Tissue was mechanically dissociated and enzymatically digested with DNase I, collagenase I and hyaluronidase for 25 to 35 minutes at 37 °C, then filtered and RBC-lysed. A two-step multiplex PCR amplified TCR-beta CDR3 regions from genomic DNA, and the second step of the PCR added Illumina-compatible adaptors. TCR-beta immunosequencing was carried out on an Illumina platform through the commercial immunoSEQ service. Per the original workflow: Repertoires were summarised as Top 10 Clones, the percentage of T-cell templates from the ten most frequent sequences, and productive clonality. Values of productive clonality ranged from 0 to 1, with a monoclonal population indicated by a value of 1. Sequences comprising at least 0.1% of tumour T-cell templates but absent from matched non-adjacent lung were defined as tumour-associated clones and were identified via log10 scatter plots. Student's t-tests were used for two-group comparisons, ANOVA was used for stages, and linear regression was used for relationships, with analyses conducted in GraphPad Prism7 and R. TCRdb holds this immuneACCESS table with in-frame rearrangements only. Some clones are missing; in checked studies, unresolved V genes explain under half, and the rest has no known cause. V and J calls and clone size follow that table, whereas D and trimming were derived from the DNA. This sample holds thousands of clones; 67% were observed only once. The ten largest account for around 10% of the sample.

The sample comprised non-adjacent lung tissue. The receptor comes from a human donor with non-small cell lung cancer.

The nucleotides are TGTGCCAGCAGCTTAGGACTAGCAACCGGGGAGCTGTTTTTT. Its amino acids are CASSLGLATGELFF. This sequence uses TRBV11-2 and TRBJ2-2; the central 7 bases match TRBD2. The CDR1 and CDR2 encoded by the germline V gene are SGHAT and FQNNGV. For this chain, trimming is 1 base at the V end and 5 bases at the J end, and the number of junction bases without a gene match is 1. The CDR3 sequence holds 14 residues, the cysteine and phenylalanine included. The entry retains the CDR3 DNA only, 42 bases that are in frame from base 1. The full variable domain, completed from the reference TRBV11-2 and TRBJ2-2 proteins outside the CDR3, reads EAGVAQSPRYKIIEKRQSVAFWCNPISGHATLYWYQQILGQGPKLLIQFQNNGVVDDSQLPKDRFSAERLKGVDSTLKIQPAKLEDSAVYLCASSLGLATGELFFGEGSRLTVL.